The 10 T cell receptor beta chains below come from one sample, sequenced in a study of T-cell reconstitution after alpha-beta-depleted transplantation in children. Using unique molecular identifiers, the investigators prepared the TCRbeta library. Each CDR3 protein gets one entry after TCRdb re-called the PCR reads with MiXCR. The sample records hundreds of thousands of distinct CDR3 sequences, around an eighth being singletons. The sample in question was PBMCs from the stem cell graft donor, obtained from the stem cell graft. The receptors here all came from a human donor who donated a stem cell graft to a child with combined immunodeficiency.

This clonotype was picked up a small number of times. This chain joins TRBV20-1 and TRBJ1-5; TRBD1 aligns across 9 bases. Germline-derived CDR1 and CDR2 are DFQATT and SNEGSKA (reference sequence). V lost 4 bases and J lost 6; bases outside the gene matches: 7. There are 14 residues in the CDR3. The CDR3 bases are TGCAGTGCTACCCGGGACAGGGTGAGTCAGCCCCAGCATTTT. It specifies CSATRDRVSQPQHF.

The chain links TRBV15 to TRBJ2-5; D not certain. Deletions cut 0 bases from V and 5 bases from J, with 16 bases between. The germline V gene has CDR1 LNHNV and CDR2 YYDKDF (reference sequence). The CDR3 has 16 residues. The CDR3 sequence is CATSRDLEVGTETQYF. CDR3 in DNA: TGTGCCACCAGCAGAGATCTTGAGGTGGGAACGGAGACCCAGTACTTC.

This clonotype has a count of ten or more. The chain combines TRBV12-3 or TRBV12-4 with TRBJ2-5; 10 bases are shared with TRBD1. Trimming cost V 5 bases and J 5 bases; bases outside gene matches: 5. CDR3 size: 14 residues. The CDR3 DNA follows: TGTGCCAGCAGTCCGACAGGGGGCAGGGAGACCCAGTACTTC. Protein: CASSPTGGRETQYF.

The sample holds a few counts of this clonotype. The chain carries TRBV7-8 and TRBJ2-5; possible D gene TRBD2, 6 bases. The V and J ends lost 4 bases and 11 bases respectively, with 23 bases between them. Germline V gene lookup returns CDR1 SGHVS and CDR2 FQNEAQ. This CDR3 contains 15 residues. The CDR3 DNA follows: TGTGCCAGCAGCTCTCCTGGAGGATCCAGCGGGTTTCAGTACTTC. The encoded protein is CASSSPGGSSGFQYF.

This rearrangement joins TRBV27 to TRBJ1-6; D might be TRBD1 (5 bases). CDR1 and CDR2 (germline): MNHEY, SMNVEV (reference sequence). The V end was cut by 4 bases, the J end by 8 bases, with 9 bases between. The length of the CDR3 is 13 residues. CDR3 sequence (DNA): TGTGCCAGCAGTTGGCTAGGGGATTCACCCCTCCACTTT. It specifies CASSWLGDSPLHF.

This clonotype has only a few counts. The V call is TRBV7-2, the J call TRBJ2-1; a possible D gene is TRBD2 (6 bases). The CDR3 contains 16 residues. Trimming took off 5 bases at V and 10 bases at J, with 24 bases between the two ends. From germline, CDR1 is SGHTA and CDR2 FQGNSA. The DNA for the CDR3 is TGTGCCAGCAGCACGCAGACTAGTCTAGGAAATTTAGAGCAGTTCTTC. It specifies CASSTQTSLGNLEQFF.

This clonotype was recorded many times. This CDR3 is CASSLGDSPYEQYF. CDR3 DNA sequence: TGTGCCAGCAGTTTAGGGGACAGTCCCTACGAGCAGTACTTC. V is TRBV12-3 or TRBV12-4 and J is TRBJ2-7; 7 bases fit TRBD1. Trimming at V came to 1 base and at J to 2 bases, leaving 2 bases not matched to a gene. This CDR3 spans 14 amino acids.

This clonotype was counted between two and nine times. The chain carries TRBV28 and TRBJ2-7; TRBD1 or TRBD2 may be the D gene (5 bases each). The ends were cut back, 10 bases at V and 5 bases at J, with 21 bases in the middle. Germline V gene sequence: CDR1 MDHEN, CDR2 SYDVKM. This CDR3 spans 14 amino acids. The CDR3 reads CAIASFGDGDEQYF. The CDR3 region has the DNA TGTGCCATCGCTTCCTTCGGGGACGGCGACGAGCAGTACTTC.

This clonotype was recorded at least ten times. The CDR3 sequence is CATSRDQRLAVNNEQFF. The CDR3 DNA follows: TGTGCCACCAGCAGAGATCAGAGACTAGCGGTTAACAATGAGCAGTTCTTC. The chain is built from TRBV15 and TRBJ2-1; 9 positions match TRBD2. This CDR3 has 17 residues. The V segment lost 0 bases and the J segment 5 bases; nucleotides outside the gene matches: 8. Germline V CDR1 and CDR2: LNHNV, YYDKDF (reference sequence).

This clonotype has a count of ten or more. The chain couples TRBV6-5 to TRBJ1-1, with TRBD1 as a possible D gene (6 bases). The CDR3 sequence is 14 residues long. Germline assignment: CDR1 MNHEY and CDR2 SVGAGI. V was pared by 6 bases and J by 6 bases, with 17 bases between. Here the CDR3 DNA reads TGTGCCAGCAGCTGGGCAGGGGCATCGTCTGAAGCTTTCTTT. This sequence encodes CASSWAGASSEAFF.